Listed below are T cell receptor beta chains from one sample, sequenced in a study of control samples from healthy donors and cancer patients. TCRdb's table, derived via immunoSEQ multiplex PCR, lists solely in-frame clones and lacks some. The table includes around 78,000 clones, approximately 94% detected once. The sample was blood. All receptors come from a woman in her late teens or twenties in good health. Each CDR3 is given with its conserved first and last residue. The D gene is left open where the match is weak.

16	TRBJ2-5	TRBD1	TRBV27	CASSLVLGQGAETQYF
16	TRBJ2-5	TRBD2	TRBV9	CASSERSAGSEETQYF
19	TRBJ2-6	TRBD1	TRBV19	CASTREPQDRSSGANVLTF
17	TRBJ2-1	TRBD2	TRBV28	CASIRTAGASSYNEQFF
15	TRBJ1-2	NA	TRBV7-9	CASSSLLRDLDGYTF
12	TRBJ1-2	NA	TRBV25-1	CASSAVNYGYTF
13	TRBJ2-7	TRBD1	TRBV3-1/TRBV3-2	CASSHGTVYEQYF
16	TRBJ2-2	TRBD2	TRBV27	CASSRYPGLIPGELFF
17	TRBJ1-2	NA	TRBV12-2	CASRLGPRGSPNYGYTF
17	TRBJ2-7	TRBD1	TRBV12-5	CASPPGTGEGSSYEQYF
15	TRBJ1-2	TRBD1	TRBV3-1/TRBV3-2	CASSPSLDRPYGYTF
13	TRBJ2-7	NA	TRBV5-6	CASSPETSYEQYF
17	TRBJ2-5	TRBD2	TRBV6-2/TRBV6-3	CASSYFGLAGVEETQYF
15	TRBJ2-7	TRBD2	TRBV6-1	CASSEGLAGGYEQYF
15	TRBJ2-5	NA	TRBV11-2	CASSLLRSAQETQYF
17	TRBJ2-5	TRBD1	TRBV7-2	CASSTRRGDRGQETQYF
13	TRBJ2-3	NA	TRBV7-9	CASSPQGGDTQYF
13	TRBJ2-1	NA	TRBV6-6	CASSPSSYNEQFF
13	TRBJ2-5	NA	TRBV6-6	CASSYRDGETQYF
15	TRBJ2-7	TRBD2	TRBV27	CASSGGLAGVGEQYF
15	TRBJ1-4	TRBD1	TRBV19	CASSSGTATNEKLFF
15	TRBJ1-2	TRBD1	TRBV5-1	CASSLTGAGNYGYTF
15	TRBJ1-4	TRBD1	TRBV19	CASSIGTVINEKLFF
15	TRBJ1-2	TRBD1	TRBV6-5	CASSSSGGANYGYTF
17	TRBJ2-3	NA	TRBV18	CASSSPQRAPTINTQYF
11	TRBJ1-1	NA	TRBV7-2	CASRPGLEAFF
15	TRBJ1-5	NA	TRBV27	CASSLMAGSNQPQHF
16	TRBJ1-4	NA	TRBV20-1	CSASLRWTASNEKLFF
15	TRBJ2-1	TRBD2	TRBV18	CASSPGTSGFAEQFF